The clone carrying this TCR beta chain was counted a few times. The CDR3 covers 14 residues. V trimming: 4 bases; J trimming: 0 bases; junction bases outside the gene matches: 3. CDR1 is GTSNPN, CDR2 SVGIG, per germline (reference sequence). This sample was taken from a study of blood T cell repertoires in COVID-19. Study-wide context: The samples span acute and convalescent COVID-19 from the United States, Italy and Spain.

Original data processing: For nucleated cells, counts were estimated from reference gene primer amplification. Clones were sequenced by immunoSEQ multiplex PCR, and TCRdb holds only the in-frame ones, with some missing. V, J and clone size are taken as reported in that table, and D and trimming were inferred from the DNA itself. The sample carries 150,000 to 250,000 clones, roughly four fifths recorded once. Enrollees, about 18 to 90 years old, lived in 24 US areas. Symptom resolution, clearance, or two negative PCRs marked donors in Cohort 3 as recovered. Specimen: PBMCs or T cells enriched from blood (not recorded which). The chain joins TRBV30 to TRBJ1-3; 7 bases align to TRBD1. This TCR was recovered from a man between 40 and 49 years old who had recovered from COVID-19. Here the CDR3 DNA reads TGTGCCTGGACCAAGGGGGCCTCTGGAAACACCATATATTTT. Translation: CAWTKGASGNTIYF.